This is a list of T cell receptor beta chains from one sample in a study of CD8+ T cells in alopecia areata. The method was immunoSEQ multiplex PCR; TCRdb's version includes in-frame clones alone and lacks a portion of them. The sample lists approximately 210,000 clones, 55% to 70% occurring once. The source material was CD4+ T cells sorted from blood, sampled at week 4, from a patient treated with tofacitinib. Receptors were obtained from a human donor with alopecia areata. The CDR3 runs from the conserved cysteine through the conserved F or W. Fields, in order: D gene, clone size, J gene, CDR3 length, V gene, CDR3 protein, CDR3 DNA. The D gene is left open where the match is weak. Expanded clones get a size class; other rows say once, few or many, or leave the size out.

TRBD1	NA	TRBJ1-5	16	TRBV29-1	CSVGGPGTAVNQPQHF	TGCAGCGTTGGGGGACCAGGGACAGCCGTAAATCAGCCCCAGCATTTT
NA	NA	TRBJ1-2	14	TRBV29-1	CSVDLLGGWYGYTF	TGCAGCGTAGACCTCCTGGGGGGTTGGTATGGCTACACCTTC
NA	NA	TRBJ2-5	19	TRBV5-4	CASSSGTAETQYSGKTQYF	TGTGCCAGCAGCTCAGGGACGGCGGAGACCCAGTACTCGGGGAAGACCCAGTACTTC
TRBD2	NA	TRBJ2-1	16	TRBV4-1	CASSRSEPGLVLEQFF	TGCGCCAGCAGCCGTAGTGAACCGGGACTAGTTCTTGAGCAGTTCTTC
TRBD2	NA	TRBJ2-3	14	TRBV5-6	CASSLGLAGDTQYF	TGTGCCAGCAGCTTGGGACTAGCGGGGGATACGCAGTATTTT
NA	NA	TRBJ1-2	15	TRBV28	CATYSQLWGLGGYTF	TGTGCCACTTATTCCCAACTTTGGGGGTTAGGTGGCTACACCTTC
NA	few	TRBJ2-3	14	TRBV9	CASSAGPGTDTQYF	TGTGCCAGCAGCGCGGGTCCCGGAACAGATACGCAGTATTTT
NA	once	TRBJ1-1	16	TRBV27	CASSFDARLQNTEAFF	TGTGCCAGCAGTTTCGACGCCCGATTACAGAACACTGAAGCTTTCTTT
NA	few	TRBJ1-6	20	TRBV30	CAWRRQAGFFVSEKNSPLHF	TGTGCCTGGAGACGACAGGCAGGGTTTTTTGTTTCCGAGAAAAATTCACCCCTCCACTTT
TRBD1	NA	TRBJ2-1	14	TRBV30	CAWSKGQKYNEQFF	TGTGCCTGGAGTAAGGGACAGAAATACAATGAGCAGTTCTTC
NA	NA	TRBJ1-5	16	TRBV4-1	CASSQDLRGWGQPQHF	TGCGCCAGCAGCCAAGATTTAAGGGGTTGGGGTCAGCCCCAGCATTTT
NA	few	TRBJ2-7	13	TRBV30	CAWSVGQTYEQYF	TGTGCCTGGAGTGTGGGGCAGACCTACGAGCAGTACTTC
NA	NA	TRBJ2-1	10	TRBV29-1	CSVEEGGQFF	TGCAGCGTTGAGGAGGGGGGACAGTTCTTC
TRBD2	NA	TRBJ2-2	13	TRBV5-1	CASSGRVPGELFF	TGCGCCAGCAGCGGGAGGGTTCCCGGGGAGCTGTTTTTT
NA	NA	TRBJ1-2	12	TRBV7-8	CASSPGQGGYTF	TGTGCCAGCAGTCCAGGGCAGGGTGGCTACACCTTC
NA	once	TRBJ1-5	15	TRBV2	CASSDEGGRNQPQHF	TGTGCCAGCAGTGACGAGGGTGGACGTAATCAGCCCCAGCATTTT
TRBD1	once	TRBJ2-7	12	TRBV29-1	CSVEGQGYEQYF	TGCAGCGTTGAGGGACAGGGCTACGAGCAGTACTTC
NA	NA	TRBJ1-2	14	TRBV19	CASSTGVGNYGYTF	TGTGCCAGTAGTACAGGGGTAGGTAACTATGGCTACACCTTC
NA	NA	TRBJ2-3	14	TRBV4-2	CASSQSHQRDTQYF	TGTGCCAGCAGCCAGTCCCATCAAAGGGATACGCAGTATTTT
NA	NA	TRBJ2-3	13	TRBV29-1	CSVEQTGTDTQYF	TGCAGCGTTGAGCAGACAGGCACAGATACGCAGTATTTT
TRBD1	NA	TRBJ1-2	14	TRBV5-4	CASSLDVTGVGYTF	TGTGCCAGCAGCTTGGATGTGACAGGGGTAGGCTACACCTTC
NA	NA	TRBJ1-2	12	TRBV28	CASSLWDYGYTF	TGTGCCAGCAGTTTATGGGACTATGGCTACACCTTC
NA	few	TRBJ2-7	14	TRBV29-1	CSVVRGAAFYEQYF	TGCAGCGTTGTTAGGGGGGCAGCGTTCTACGAGCAGTACTTC
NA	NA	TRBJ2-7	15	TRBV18	CASSQVGRGVYEQYF	TGTGCCAGCTCACAGGTTGGCAGGGGGGTCTACGAGCAGTACTTC
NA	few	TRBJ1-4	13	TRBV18	CASSPTGSEKLFF	TGTGCCAGCTCACCGACAGGTTCTGAAAAACTGTTTTTT
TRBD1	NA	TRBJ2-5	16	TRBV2	CASTRSQGQGEETQYF	TGTGCCAGCACCAGATCACAGGGGCAGGGGGAAGAGACCCAGTACTTC
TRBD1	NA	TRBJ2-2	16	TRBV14	CASSRMTGINTGELFF	TGTGCCAGCAGCCGTATGACAGGGATAAACACCGGGGAGCTGTTTTTT
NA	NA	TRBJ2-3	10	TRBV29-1	CSDTGGTQYF	TGCAGCGACACCGGAGGGACGCAGTATTTT
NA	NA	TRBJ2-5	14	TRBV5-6	CASSLGPGTETQYF	TGTGCCAGCAGCTTGGGACCCGGGACAGAGACCCAGTACTTC
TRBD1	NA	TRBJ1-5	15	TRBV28	CASSSRAGGTQPQHF	TGTGCCAGCAGTAGCCGGGCAGGGGGGACTCAGCCCCAGCATTTT
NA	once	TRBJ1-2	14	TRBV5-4	CASSFPDGNYGYTF	TGTGCCAGCAGCTTTCCCGACGGGAACTATGGCTACACCTTC